A single TCR beta chain is shown here with its context. What it recognizes is unknown. Germline CDR1 is MDHEN and CDR2 is SYDVKM. Unmatched junction bases numbered 6, after V lost 7 bases and J lost 10 bases. The length of the CDR3 is 12 residues. This entry comes from a study of cytomegalovirus exposure and HLA in healthy donors. Turning to the study itself: There were some 120 million unique TCR beta sequences, drawn from about 179 million T cells, in an earlier analysis.

PCR was performed using 60 Vbeta and 13 Jbeta primers. Using immunoSEQ multiplex PCR, the repertoire was profiled, and TCRdb retains in-frame clones only, with some absent. This sample has tens of thousands of clones; more than 80% occur once, and the top ten carry 1.5%. General study results and limits: Being productive about 87% or about 30% of the time was typical of most TCR beta V segments in an earlier analysis. Immune exposure data for these donors was limited to CMV serostatus.

J is TRBJ2-2 and V is TRBV28; 7 bases are shared with TRBD2. The source of this sequence is a man aged 25-40 years in good health and CMV-seropositive. The sequencing input was PBMCs. The CDR3 is CASISGGKELFF. In DNA form, the CDR3 reads TGTGCCAGCATCTCCGGGGGGAAGGAGCTGTTTTTT.